This T cell receptor (beta chain) was found in a study of technical replicates of blood from several donors. Trimming left V 0 bases short and J 3 bases short, with 14 bases between. CDR1 and CDR2 from the germline V gene are KGHSH and LQKENI. The length of the CDR3 is 16 residues. The protocol was immunoSEQ multiplex PCR, while the TCRdb copy is restricted to in-frame clones and leaves out a portion. The table shows about 94,000 clones, with 96% occurring only once. Specimen: T cells isolated from PBMCs. This chain joins TRBV18 and TRBJ2-5; weak D call: TRBD1 (7 bases). The clonotype comes from a human donor in good health. The chain's CDR3 is CASSPPIGGGEETQYF. The CDR3 region has the DNA TGTGCCAGCTCACCACCGATTGGAGGGGGCGAAGAGACCCAGTACTTC.